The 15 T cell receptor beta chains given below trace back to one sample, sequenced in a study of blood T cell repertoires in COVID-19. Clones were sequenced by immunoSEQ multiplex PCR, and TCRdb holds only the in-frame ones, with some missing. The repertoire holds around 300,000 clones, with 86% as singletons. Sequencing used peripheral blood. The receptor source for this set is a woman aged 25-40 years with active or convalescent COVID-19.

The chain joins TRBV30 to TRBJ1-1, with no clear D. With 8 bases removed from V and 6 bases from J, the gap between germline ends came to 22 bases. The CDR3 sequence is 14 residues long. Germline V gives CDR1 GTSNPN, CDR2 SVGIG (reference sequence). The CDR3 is CAGRIKAGSPEAFF. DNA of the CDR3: TGTGCCGGAAGGATCAAAGCTGGGAGCCCTGAAGCTTTCTTT. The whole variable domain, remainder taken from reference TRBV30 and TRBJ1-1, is SQTIHQWPATLVQPVGSPLSLECTVEGTSNPNLYWYRQAAGRGLQLLFYSVGIGQISSEVPQNLSASRPQDRQFILSSKKLLLSDSGFYLCAGRIKAGSPEAFFGQGTRLTVV.

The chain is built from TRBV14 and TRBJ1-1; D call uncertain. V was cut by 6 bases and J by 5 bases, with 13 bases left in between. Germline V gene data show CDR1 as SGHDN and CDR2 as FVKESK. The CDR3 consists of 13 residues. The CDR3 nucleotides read TGTGCCAGCAGTCCCATCTGGCGGACTGAAGCTTTCTTT. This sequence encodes CASSPIWRTEAFF. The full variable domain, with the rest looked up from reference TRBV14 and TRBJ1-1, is EAGVTQFPSHSVIEKGQTVTLRCDPISGHDNLYWYRRVMGKEIKFLLHFVKESKQDESGMPNNRFLAERTGGTYSTLKVQPAELEDSGVYFCASSPIWRTEAFFGQGTRLTVV.

The CDR3 is CATGGWESSGNTIYF. The CDR3 DNA reads as TGTGCCACCGGGGGTTGGGAGAGCTCTGGAAACACCATATATTTT. The chain recombines TRBV6-5 with TRBJ1-3, with TRBD1 as a possible D gene (5 bases). CDR1 and CDR2 (germline): MNHEY, SVGAGI. V was shortened by 10 bases and J by 0 bases, with 16 bases between the two germline ends. This CDR3 has 15 residues.

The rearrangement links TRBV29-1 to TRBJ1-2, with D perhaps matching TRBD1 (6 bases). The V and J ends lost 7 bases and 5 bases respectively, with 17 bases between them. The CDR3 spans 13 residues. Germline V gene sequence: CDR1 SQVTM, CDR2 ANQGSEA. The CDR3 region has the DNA TGCAGCGGAGGGGGGGGAGAGTTTTATGGCTACACCTTC. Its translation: CSGGGGEFYGYTF. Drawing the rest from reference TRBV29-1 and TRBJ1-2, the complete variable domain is SAVISQKPSRDICQRGTSLTIQCQVDSQVTMMFWYRQQPGQSLTLIATANQGSEATYESGFVIDKFPISRPNLTFSTLTVSNMSPEDSSIYLCSGGGGEFYGYTFGSGTRLTVV.

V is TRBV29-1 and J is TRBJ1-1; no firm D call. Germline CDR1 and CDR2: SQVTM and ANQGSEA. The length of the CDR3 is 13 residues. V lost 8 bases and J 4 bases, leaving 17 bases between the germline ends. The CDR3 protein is CSTPGPGGTEAFF. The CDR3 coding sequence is TGCAGCACCCCCGGCCCAGGAGGCACTGAAGCTTTCTTT.

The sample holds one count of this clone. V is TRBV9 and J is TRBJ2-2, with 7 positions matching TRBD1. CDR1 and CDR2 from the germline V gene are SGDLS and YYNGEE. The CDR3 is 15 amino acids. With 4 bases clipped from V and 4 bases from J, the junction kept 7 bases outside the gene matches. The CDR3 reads CASSIRQGGTGELFF. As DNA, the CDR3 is TGTGCCAGCAGCATCCGACAGGGCGGCACCGGGGAGCTGTTTTTT.

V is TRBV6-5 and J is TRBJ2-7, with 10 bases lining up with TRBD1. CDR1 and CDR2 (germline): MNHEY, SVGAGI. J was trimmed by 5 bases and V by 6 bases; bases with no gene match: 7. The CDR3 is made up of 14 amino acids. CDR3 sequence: CASSLTGTGDEQYF. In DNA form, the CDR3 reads TGTGCCAGCAGCCTAACCGGGACAGGGGACGAGCAGTACTTC.

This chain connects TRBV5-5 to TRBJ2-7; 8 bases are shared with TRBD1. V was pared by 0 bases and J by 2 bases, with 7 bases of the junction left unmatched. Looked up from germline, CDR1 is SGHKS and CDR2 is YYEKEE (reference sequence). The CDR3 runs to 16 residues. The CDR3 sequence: CASSLARDRFPYEQYF. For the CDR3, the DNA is TGTGCCAGCAGCTTGGCCCGGGACAGGTTTCCCTACGAGCAGTACTTC.

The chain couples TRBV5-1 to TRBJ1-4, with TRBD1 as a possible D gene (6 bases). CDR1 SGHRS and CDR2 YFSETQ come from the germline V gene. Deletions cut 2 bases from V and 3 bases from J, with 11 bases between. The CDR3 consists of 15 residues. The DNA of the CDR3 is TGCGCCAGCAGCTTAGACCCAGGGGCTAATGAAAAACTGTTTTTT. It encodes CASSLDPGANEKLFF.

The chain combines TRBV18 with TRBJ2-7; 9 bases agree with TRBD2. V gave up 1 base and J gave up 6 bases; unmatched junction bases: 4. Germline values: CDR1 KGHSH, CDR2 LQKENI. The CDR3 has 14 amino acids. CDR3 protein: CASSPRASGVEQYF. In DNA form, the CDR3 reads TGTGCCAGCTCACCACGGGCTAGCGGGGTCGAGCAGTACTTC.

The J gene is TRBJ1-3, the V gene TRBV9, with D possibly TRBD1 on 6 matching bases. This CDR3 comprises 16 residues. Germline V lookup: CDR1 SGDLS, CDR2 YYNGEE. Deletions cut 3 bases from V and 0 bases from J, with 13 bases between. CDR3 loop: CASSARDTNSGNTIYF. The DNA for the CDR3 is TGTGCCAGCAGCGCCCGGGACACAAACTCTGGAAACACCATATATTTT. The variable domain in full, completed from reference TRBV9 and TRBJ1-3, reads DSGVTQTPKHLITATGQRVTLRCSPRSGDLSVYWYQQSLDQGLQFLIQYYNGEERAKGNILERFSAQQFPDLHSELNLSSLELGDSALYFCASSARDTNSGNTIYFGEGSWLTVV.

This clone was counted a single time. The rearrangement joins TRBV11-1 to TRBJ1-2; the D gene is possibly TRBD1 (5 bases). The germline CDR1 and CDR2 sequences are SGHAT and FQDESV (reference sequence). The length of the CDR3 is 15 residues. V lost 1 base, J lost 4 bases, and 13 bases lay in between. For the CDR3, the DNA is TGTGCCAGCAGCTTAGAGGGCAGGGCCTTCTATGGCTACACCTTC. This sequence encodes CASSLEGRAFYGYTF. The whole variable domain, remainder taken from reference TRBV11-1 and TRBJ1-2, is EAEVAQSPRYKITEKSQAVAFWCDPISGHATLYWYRQILGQGPELLVQFQDESVVDDSQLPKDRFSAERLKGVDSTLKIQPAELGDSAMYLCASSLEGRAFYGYTFGSGTRLTVV.

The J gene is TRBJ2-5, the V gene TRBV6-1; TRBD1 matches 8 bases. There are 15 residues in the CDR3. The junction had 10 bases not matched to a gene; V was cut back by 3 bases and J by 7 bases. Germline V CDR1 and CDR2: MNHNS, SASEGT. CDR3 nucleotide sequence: TGTGCCAGCAGTGAGGGTCAGGGGGCGCGGGTGACCCAGTACTTC. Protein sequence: CASSEGQGARVTQYF.

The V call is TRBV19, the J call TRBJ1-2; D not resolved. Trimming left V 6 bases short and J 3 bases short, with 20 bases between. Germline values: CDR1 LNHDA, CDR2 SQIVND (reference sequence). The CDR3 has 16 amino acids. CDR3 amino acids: CASRKSGDTWYYGYTF. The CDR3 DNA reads TGTGCCAGTAGGAAATCAGGCGACACATGGTACTATGGCTACACCTTC.

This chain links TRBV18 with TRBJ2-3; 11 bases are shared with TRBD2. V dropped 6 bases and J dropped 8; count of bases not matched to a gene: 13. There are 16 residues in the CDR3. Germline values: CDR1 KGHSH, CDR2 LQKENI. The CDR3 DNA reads TGTGCCAGCTCGCCGCGGACTAGCGGGTATTTGGGTACGCAGTATTTT. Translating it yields CASSPRTSGYLGTQYF. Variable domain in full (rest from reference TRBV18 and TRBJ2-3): NAGVMQNPRHLVRRRGQEARLRCSPMKGHSHVYWYRQLPEEGLKFMVYLQKENIIDESGMPKERFSAEFPKEGPSILRIQQVVRGDSAAYFCASSPRTSGYLGTQYFGPGTRLTVL.